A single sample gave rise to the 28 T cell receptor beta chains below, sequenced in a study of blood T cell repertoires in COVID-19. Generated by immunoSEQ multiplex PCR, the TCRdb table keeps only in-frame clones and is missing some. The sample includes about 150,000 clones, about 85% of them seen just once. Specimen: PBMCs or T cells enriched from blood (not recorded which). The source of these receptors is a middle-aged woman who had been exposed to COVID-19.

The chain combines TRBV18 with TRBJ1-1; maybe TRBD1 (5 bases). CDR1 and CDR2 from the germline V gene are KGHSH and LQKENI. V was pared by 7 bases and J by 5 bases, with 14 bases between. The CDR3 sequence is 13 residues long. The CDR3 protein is CASLPAGGTEAFF. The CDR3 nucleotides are TGTGCCAGCTTGCCGGCGGGGGGGACTGAAGCTTTCTTT.

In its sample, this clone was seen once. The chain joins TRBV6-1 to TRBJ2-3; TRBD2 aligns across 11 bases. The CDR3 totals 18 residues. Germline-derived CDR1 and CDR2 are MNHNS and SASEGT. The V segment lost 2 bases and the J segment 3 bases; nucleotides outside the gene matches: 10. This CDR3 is CASSESGSGGAGTDTQYF. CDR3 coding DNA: TGTGCCAGCAGTGAATCTGGTAGCGGGGGGGCCGGGACAGATACGCAGTATTTT.

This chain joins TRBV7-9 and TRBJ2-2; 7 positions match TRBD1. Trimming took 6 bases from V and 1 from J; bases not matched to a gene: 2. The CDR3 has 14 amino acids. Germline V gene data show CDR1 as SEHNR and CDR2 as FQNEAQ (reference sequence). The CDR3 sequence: CASSRQGNTGELFF. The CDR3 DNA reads TGTGCCAGCAGTCGACAGGGGAACACCGGGGAGCTGTTTTTT.

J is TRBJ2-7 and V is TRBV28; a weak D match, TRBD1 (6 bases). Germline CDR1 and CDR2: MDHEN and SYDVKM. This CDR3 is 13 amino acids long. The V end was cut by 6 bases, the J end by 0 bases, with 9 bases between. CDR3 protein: CASRRGHSYEQYF. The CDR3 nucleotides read TGTGCCAGCAGGAGGGGACACTCCTACGAGCAGTACTTC. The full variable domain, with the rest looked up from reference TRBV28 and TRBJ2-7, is DVKVTQSSRYLVKRTGEKVFLECVQDMDHENMFWYRQDPGLGLRLIYFSYDVKMKEKGDIPEGYSVSREKKERFSLILESASTNQTSMYLCASRRGHSYEQYFGPGTRLTVT.

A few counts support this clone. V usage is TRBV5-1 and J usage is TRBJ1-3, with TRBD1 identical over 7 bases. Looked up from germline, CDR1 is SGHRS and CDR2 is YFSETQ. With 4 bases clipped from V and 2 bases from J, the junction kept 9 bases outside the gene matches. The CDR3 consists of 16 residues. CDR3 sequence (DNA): TGCGCCAGCAGCCTGACAGGGAATCCACCTGGAAACACCATATATTTT. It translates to CASSLTGNPPGNTIYF.

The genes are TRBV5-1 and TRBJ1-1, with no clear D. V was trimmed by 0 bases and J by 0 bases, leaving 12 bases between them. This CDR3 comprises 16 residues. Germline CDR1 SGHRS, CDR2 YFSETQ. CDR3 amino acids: CASSLGQVLMNTEAFF. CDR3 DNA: TGCGCCAGCAGCTTGGGGCAGGTCCTGATGAACACTGAAGCTTTCTTT.

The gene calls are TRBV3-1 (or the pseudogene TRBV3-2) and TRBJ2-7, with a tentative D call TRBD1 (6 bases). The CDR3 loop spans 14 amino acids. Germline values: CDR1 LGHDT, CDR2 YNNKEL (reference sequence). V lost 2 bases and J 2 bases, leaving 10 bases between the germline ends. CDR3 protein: CASSQSTGPYEQYF. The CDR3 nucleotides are TGTGCCAGCAGCCAATCCACAGGGCCCTACGAGCAGTACTTC.

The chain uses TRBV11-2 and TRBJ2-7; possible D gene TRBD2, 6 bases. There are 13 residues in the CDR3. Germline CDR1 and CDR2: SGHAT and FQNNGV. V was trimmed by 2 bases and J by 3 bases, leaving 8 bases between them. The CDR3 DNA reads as TGTGCCAGCAGCTTATCGGGGGTCTACGAGCAGTACTTC. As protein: CASSLSGVYEQYF.

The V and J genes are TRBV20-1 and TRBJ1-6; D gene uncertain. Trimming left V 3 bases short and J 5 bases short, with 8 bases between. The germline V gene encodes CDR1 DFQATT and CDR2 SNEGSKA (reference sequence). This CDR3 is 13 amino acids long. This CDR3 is CSASASNNSPLHF. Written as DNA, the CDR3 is TGCAGTGCTAGTGCATCCAATAATTCACCCCTCCACTTT.

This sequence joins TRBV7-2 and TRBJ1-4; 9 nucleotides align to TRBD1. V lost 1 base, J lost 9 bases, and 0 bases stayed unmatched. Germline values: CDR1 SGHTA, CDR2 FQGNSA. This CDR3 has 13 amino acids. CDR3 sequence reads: CASSLDRGQKLFF. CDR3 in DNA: TGTGCCAGCAGCTTAGACAGGGGGCAAAAACTGTTTTTT.

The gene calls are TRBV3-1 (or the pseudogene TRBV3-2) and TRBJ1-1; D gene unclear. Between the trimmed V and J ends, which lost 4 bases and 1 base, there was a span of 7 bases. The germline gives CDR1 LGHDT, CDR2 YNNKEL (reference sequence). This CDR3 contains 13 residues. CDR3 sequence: CASSRASNTEAFF. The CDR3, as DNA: TGTGCCAGCAGCCGGGCCTCGAACACTGAAGCTTTCTTT.

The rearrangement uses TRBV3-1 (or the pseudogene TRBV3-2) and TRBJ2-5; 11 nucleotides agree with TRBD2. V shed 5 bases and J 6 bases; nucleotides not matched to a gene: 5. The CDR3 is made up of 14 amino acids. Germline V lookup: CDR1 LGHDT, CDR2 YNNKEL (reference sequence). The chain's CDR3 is CASSLAGGRKTQYF. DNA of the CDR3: TGTGCCAGCAGCTTAGCGGGGGGGCGAAAGACCCAGTACTTC.

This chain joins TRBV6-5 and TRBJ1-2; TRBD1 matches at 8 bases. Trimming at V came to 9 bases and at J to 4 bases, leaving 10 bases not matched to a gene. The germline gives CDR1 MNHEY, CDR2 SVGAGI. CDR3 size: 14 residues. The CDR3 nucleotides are TGTGCCAGTCGACCGCAGGGGGCCGGCTATGGCTACACCTTC. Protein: CASRPQGAGYGYTF.

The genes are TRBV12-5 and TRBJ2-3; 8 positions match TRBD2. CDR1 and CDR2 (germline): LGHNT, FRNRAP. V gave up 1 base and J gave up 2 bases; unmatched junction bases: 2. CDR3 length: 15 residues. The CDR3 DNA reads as TGTGCTAGTGGTTTGGCGGGGGGGATCACAGATACGCAGTATTTT. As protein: CASGLAGGITDTQYF.

The CDR3 nucleotides read TGTGCCAGCAGTCCGGGACAGGGGGCAAATCAGCCCCAGCATTTT. Amino acids: CASSPGQGANQPQHF. The chain has TRBV28 and TRBJ1-5; 12 nucleotides line up with TRBD1. The junction had 3 bases not matched to a gene; V was cut back by 5 bases and J by 4 bases. The CDR3 sequence is 15 residues long. CDR1 MDHEN and CDR2 SYDVKM come from the germline V gene.

The CDR3 spells CAISADRGRDGYTF. DNA of the CDR3: TGTGCCATCAGTGCGGACAGGGGGCGCGATGGCTACACCTTC. The chain uses TRBV10-3 and TRBJ1-2, with 11 bases aligning to TRBD1. The CDR3 extends over 14 amino acids. Germline V gene sequence: CDR1 ENHRY, CDR2 SYGVKD. V was clipped by 4 bases and J by 6 bases; unmatched bases: 4.

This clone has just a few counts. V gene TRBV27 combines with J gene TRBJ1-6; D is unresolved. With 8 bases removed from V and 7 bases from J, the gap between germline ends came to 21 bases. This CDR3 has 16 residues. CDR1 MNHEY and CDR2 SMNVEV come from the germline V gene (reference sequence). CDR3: CASSHSPYNSNSPLHF. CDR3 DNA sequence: TGTGCCAGCTCTCATTCGCCCTACAACAGCAATTCACCCCTCCACTTT.

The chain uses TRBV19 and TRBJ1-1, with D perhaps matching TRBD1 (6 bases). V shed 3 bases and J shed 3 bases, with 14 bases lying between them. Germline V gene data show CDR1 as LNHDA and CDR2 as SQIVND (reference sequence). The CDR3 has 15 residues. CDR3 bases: TGTGCCAGTAGTATCAGGACCCACAGGGACACTGAAGCTTTCTTT. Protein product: CASSIRTHRDTEAFF.

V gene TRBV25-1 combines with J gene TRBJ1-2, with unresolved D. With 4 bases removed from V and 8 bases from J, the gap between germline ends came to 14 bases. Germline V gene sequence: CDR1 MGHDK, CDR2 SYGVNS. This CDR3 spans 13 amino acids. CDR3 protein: CASSASRTRGYTF. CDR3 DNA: TGTGCCAGCAGTGCTTCCCGAACGCGAGGCTACACCTTC.

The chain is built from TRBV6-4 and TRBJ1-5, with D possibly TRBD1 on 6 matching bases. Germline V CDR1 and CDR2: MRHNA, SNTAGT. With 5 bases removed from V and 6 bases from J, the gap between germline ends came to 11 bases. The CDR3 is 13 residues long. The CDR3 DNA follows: TGTGCCAGCAGTCAACAGGGCGCTCAGCCCCAGCATTTT. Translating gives CASSQQGAQPQHF.

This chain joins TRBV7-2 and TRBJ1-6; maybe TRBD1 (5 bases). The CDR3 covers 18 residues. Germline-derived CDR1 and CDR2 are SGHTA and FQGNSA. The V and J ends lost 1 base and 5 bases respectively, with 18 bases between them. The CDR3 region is CASSLVAGMGPNNSPLHF. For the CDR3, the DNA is TGTGCCAGCAGCTTAGTGGCAGGGATGGGGCCAAATAATTCACCCCTCCACTTT.

CDR3 coding DNA: TGTGCCAGCTCACCGCCGACAGGGGTTCATGGCTACACCTTC. Translating gives CASSPPTGVHGYTF. The chain recombines TRBV18 with TRBJ1-2, with 8 bases that match TRBD1. The ends lost 3 bases at V and 6 bases at J; junction bases unmatched: 6. This CDR3 is 14 amino acids long. In germline, CDR1 is KGHSH, CDR2 LQKENI. Using reference TRBV18 and TRBJ1-2 for the parts outside the CDR3, the full variable domain is NAGVMQNPRHLVRRRGQEARLRCSPMKGHSHVYWYRQLPEEGLKFMVYLQKENIIDESGMPKERFSAEFPKEGPSILRIQQVVRGDSAAYFCASSPPTGVHGYTFGSGTRLTVV.

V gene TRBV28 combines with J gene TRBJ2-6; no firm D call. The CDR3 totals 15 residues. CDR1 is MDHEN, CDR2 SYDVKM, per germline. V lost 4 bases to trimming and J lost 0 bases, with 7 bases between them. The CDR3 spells CASSSEYSGANVLTF. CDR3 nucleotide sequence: TGTGCCAGCAGTTCAGAATACTCTGGGGCCAACGTCCTGACTTTC.

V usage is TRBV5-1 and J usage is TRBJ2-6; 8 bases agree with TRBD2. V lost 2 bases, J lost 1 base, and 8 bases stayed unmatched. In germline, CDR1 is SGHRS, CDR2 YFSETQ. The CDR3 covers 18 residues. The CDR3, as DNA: TGCGCCAGCAGCTTCACCGGGACTAGAGTGTCTGGGGCCAACGTCCTGACTTTC. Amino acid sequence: CASSFTGTRVSGANVLTF.

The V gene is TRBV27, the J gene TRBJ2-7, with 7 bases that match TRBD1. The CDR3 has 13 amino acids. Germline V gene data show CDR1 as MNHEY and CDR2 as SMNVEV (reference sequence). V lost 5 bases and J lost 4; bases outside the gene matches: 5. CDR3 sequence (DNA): TGTGCCAGCAGTCTCAAGACAGGGTACGAGCAGTACTTC. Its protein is CASSLKTGYEQYF.

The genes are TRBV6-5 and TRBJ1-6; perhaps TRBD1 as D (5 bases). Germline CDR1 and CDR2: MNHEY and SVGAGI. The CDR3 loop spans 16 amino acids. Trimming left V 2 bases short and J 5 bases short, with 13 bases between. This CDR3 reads CASSYNRGFDNSPLHF. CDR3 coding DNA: TGTGCCAGCAGTTACAACCGGGGGTTTGATAATTCACCCCTCCACTTT.

The CDR3 sequence: CASRGALETQYF. Here the CDR3 DNA reads TGTGCCAGCAGGGGGGCCCTCGAGACCCAGTACTTC. The chain couples TRBV6-5 to TRBJ2-5; the D gene is possibly TRBD1 (6 bases). This CDR3 contains 12 residues. Germline CDR1 MNHEY, CDR2 SVGAGI. V lost 6 bases to trimming and J lost 5 bases, with 10 bases between them.

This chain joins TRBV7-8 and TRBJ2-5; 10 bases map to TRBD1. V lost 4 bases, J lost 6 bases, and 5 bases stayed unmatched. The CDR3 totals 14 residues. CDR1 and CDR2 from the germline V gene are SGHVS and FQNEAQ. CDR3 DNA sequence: TGTGCCAGCAGCTCCGGGACAGGGGAGAAGACCCAGTACTTC. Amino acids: CASSSGTGEKTQYF.